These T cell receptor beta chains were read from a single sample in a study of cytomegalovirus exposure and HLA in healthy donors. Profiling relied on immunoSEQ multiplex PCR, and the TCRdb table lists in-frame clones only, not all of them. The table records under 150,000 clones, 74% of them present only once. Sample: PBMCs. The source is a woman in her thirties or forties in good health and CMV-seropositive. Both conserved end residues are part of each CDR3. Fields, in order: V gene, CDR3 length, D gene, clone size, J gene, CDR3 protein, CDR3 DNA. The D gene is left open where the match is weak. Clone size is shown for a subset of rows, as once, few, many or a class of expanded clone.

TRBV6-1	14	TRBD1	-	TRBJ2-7	CASTYSTGGYEQYF	TGTGCCAGCACCTACTCCACAGGGGGGTACGAGCAGTACTTC
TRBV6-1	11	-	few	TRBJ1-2	CASSDTDGYTF	TGTGCCAGCAGTGACACTGATGGCTACACCTTC
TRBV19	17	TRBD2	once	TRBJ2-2	CASSMSLAGRNTGELFF	TGTGCCAGTAGTATGAGTCTAGCGGGCCGGAACACCGGGGAGCTGTTTTTT
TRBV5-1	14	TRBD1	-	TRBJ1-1	CASGSGTGETEAFF	TGCGCCAGCGGATCCGGAACAGGGGAGACTGAAGCTTTCTTT
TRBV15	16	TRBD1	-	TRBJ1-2	CATSLPSEGQSYGYTF	TGTGCCACCAGCCTCCCCAGCGAGGGACAGAGCTATGGCTACACCTTC
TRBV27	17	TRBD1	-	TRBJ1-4	CASSRGQGPLTNEKLFF	TGTGCCAGCAGTCGGGGACAGGGACCCTTAACTAATGAAAAACTGTTTTTT
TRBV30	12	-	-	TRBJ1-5	CAWSVQGQPQHF	TGTGCCTGGAGTGTACAGGGTCAGCCCCAGCATTTT
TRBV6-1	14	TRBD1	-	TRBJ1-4	CASSRQGIGEKLFF	TGTGCCAGCAGTAGACAGGGGATTGGTGAAAAACTGTTTTTT
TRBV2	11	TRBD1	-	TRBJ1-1	CATVDRAEAFF	TGTGCCACCGTCGACAGGGCTGAAGCTTTCTTT
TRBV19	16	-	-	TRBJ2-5	CASSKRKDPPQETQYF	TGTGCCAGTAGTAAGCGGAAGGACCCTCCTCAAGAGACCCAGTACTTC
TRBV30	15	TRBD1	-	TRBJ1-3	CAWKGQFLSGNTIYF	TGTGCCTGGAAGGGACAGTTTCTTTCTGGAAACACCATATATTTT
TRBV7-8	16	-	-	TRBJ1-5	CASSPYRVPVNQPQHF	TGTGCCAGCAGTCCGTACAGGGTACCCGTAAATCAGCCCCAGCATTTT
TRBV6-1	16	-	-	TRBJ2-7	CASSDIPRGYRNEQYF	TGTGCCAGCAGTGATATACCCAGGGGTTATAGGAACGAGCAGTACTTC